The entry below describes one TCR beta chain. Its antigen is as yet unknown. The data belong to a study of radiotherapy plus CTLA-4 blockade in lung cancer. The wider study: An objective response was seen in roughly 20% of patients, and disease control in around 31%. Broader study findings: An expansion of tumor-derived TCR clones occurred in blood after radiotherapy plus ipilimumab.

Assay used: immunoSEQ multiplex PCR; TCRdb lists only in-frame clones, some missing. The sample includes 100,000 to 150,000 clones, 80% to 90% of them seen just once. Trimming removed 0 bases from V and 1 base from J, with 4 bases in between. The CDR3 spans 14 residues. CDR1 SEHNR and CDR2 FQNEAQ come from the germline V gene (reference sequence). The TCR comes from a human donor with non-small cell lung cancer that progressed on radiotherapy plus ipilimumab. The chain joins TRBV7-9 to TRBJ1-3; D ambiguous. The sample in question was peripheral blood, obtained from a patient treated with radiotherapy plus ipilimumab. CDR3 sequence reads: CASSLAESGNTIYF. DNA of the CDR3: TGTGCCAGCAGCTTAGCTGAATCTGGAAACACCATATATTTT.